Given below is one T cell receptor (beta chain) in context. It has no known antigen specificity. The read comes to an end 3 residues before the CDR3 does, leaving the germline J gene to fill in the end. TCR beta CDR3 regions were amplified by multiplex PCR using the immunoSEQ assay from an average of roughly 1,200 ng genomic DNA per sample. Primer bias was corrected in the assay by using a complete synthetic TCR repertoire to establish an amplification baseline. The amplicons were sequenced using the Illumina platform. In the original analysis: Error correction of the sequences involved clustering with frequency ratios plus a modified nearest-neighbor algorithm, after which the sequences were analyzed in the immunoSEQ Analyzer using IMGT gene definitions. At each rarefaction depth, TCR richness and evenness were averaged over 20 rarefaction repeats, and samples with fewer sequences than the depth were excluded. V, D and J gene relative abundances were compared between groups with Wilcoxon rank sum tests, applying FDR correction. For the blinded duplicates, the intraclass correlation was about 96% for TCR richness and averaged 76.4% across about 66 gene segments. Held by TCRdb, this immuneACCESS table contains in-frame sequences only and omits some clones. Under half of the omission traces to an unresolved V gene where checked; the cause of the rest is unknown. V and J calls and clone size are copied from that table; D and trimming were computed from the DNA. This sample's table contains around 40,000 clones. The ten top clones hold around 6.5% of the sample.

CDR1 is given as SGHTA and CDR2 as FQGTGA, both from the germline V gene. The CDR3, cysteine through phenylalanine, is 17 amino acids long. The DNA shown is the part of the CDR3 that was read: 42 bases, in frame from base 1. From V the trimming removes 3 bases and from J it removes 0 bases, while the gene matches leave 3 bases of the junction unaccounted for. The sample comes from a study of T cells in women clearing cervical HPV infection (dated by TCRdb to the late 2010s). For the wider study: The cases were approximately 25 women with histologically confirmed HPV16-related CIN3 or worse, and 2 of these cases were invasive cancers. The parent cohort enrolled about 9,900 women aged 18 or older in Guanacaste, Costa Rica, in about 1993 to 1994 and followed the women for around 7 years. For cases, a median interval of roughly 150 days, with an interquartile range of about 80 to 200 days, was observed between lesion detection and blood sampling. The exploratory proof-of-principle case-control study was nested within the Guanacaste HPV Natural History Study in Costa Rica and compared TCR repertoires across cervical HPV16 outcomes. Cases were matched to controls by age within five years and by the year the sample was collected. Blood from cases was drawn at the visit where the lesion was first identified, while blood from controls was drawn once the infection was no longer detected. A median age of approximately 32 years was observed in cases versus approximately 40 in controls, and no significant differences in baseline characteristics were found. Since HLA typing was available for only a few women, HLA type could not be ruled out as a confounder. Five blinded duplicates per group were added as quality controls, so that about 60 samples were obtained: roughly 50 participants and 10 replicates. The controls were 25 or so women whose single incident HPV16 infection cleared within 12 months with no development of precancer or cancer.

Every participant had a single incident cervical HPV16 infection, and prevalent HPV16 infections were excluded. Cervical HPV DNA was detected with MY09/MY11 PCR, and genotyping was done with dot-blot hybridization. Under 17 mL of heparinized blood was centrifuged, after which the buffy coat was aliquoted, frozen at -30 degrees C, and then stored at -80 degrees C. QIAGEN kits were used to extract genomic DNA from buffy coat specimens. Points the paper makes about the study in general: By combining richness with V gene abundances, random forest classifiers separated cases from controls with an estimated AUC of 0.83. The cross-sectional design could not show whether associations preceded infection or resulted from it; effector/memory subsets and HPV-specific T cells were not isolated. Significantly higher TCR repertoire richness was observed in CIN3+ cases than in controls across sequencing depths, whereas no difference in evenness was found. Cases had lower TRBV6-7 relative abundance than controls (about 0.1% versus 0.15%; Bonferroni P = 0.0008). Because T-cell numbers per sample were unknown, differences in richness could reflect varying T-cell content rather than repertoire biology.

This receptor was taken from a woman aged 18-70 years with a cervical HPV16 infection that either progressed to CIN3+ or cleared (not recorded which). The sample comprised blood buffy coat. The rearrangement joined TRBV7-3 to TRBJ2-6, and 9 junctional nucleotides match TRBD1. Partial CDR3 DNA: TGTGCCAGCAGCTTGACAGGGGGAAACTCTGGGGCCAACGTC. It translates to CASSLTGGNSGANV. The full CDR3 is CASSLTGGNSGANVLTF.